The entry below describes one T cell receptor beta chain. The data derive from a study of shared T cell receptors in the human thymus. Profiling relied on immunoSEQ multiplex PCR, and the TCRdb table lists in-frame clones only, not all of them. Of 720,000 or so clones detected, 80% to 90% appear once; the ten largest clones hold roughly 0.01%. These same data were also listed under a study on human thymus T cells. Per that study: Corrective surgery for congenital heart defects was being performed on the healthy Finnish infants who served as donors. Corrective cardiac operations yielded the resected thymus tissue. Across thymic and blood repertoires, the usage of V and J genes appeared to be biased. As related research reported, thymic repertoires overlapped highly among unrelated individuals.

This sequence originates from a girl in the first two years of life with a congenital heart defect. The specimen sequenced was thymocytes.

The DNA for the CDR3 is TGTGCCAGCAGCCCGGGACTAGCGGGCTCCTACAATGAGCAGTTCTTC. It translates to CASSPGLAGSYNEQFF. V is TRBV4-2 and J is TRBJ2-1, with TRBD2 identical over 12 bases. This CDR3 has 16 residues. The V gene's germline CDR1 is LGHNA and CDR2 YNFKEQ. V shed 4 bases, J shed 0 bases, and the junction held 1 base outside the gene matches.